The clone carrying this TCR beta chain was picked up many times. Its antigen remains unidentified. iRepertoire HTBI primers and Arm-PCR of CDR3 regions built TCR beta libraries. TCRdb re-analysed the multiplex PCR reads in MiXCR, keeping a single row per CDR3 protein. Among some 600,000 distinct CDR3 sequences listed, roughly 15% were seen once. These data belong to a study of regulatory T cells in long-lasting Graves disease. Study details: Graves' patients who were just diagnosed had used antithyroid drugs for under 3 months.

This sample's time point: newly diagnosed GD, antithyroid drugs for less than 3 months. Extracted PBMC RNA gave rise to the TCR library. Diagnosis followed American Thyroid Association guidelines for Graves' disease. Findings and caveats of the study: Sharing of public clonotypes was greater in persistent patients (around 2,500) than in new patients (roughly 880). Those with persistent Graves' had less TCR diversity than newly diagnosed patients.

V dropped 4 bases and J dropped 8 bases, with 19 bases sitting between them. Germline V gene sequence: CDR1 SQVTM, CDR2 ANQGSEA. There are 14 residues in the CDR3. This same sample was also part of a study on T cells in Graves' hyperthyroidism and ophthalmopathy.

This TCR derives from a man between 18 and 29 years old with Graves disease. V gene TRBV29-1 combines with J gene TRBJ2-3; D possibly corresponds to TRBD1 (6 bases). This specimen was peripheral blood mononuclear cells (PBMCs), taken at new diagnosis, from a patient treated with antithyroid drugs. The CDR3 DNA follows: TGCAGCGTTGGTGGCGCCAGCACCAGGGGTACGCAGTATTTT. Its protein product is CSVGGASTRGTQYF.